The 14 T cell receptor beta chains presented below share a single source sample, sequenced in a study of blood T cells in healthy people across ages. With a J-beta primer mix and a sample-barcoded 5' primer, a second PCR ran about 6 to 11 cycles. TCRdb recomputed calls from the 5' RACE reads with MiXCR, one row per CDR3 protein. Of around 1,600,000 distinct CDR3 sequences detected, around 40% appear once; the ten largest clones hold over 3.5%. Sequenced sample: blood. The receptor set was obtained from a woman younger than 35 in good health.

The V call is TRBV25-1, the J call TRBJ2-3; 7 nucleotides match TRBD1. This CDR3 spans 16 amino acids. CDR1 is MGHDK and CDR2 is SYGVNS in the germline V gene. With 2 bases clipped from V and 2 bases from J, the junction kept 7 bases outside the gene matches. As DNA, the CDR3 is TGTGCCAGCAGTGAAGGGTCGGGACAGTACACAGATACGCAGTATTTT. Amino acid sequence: CASSEGSGQYTDTQYF.

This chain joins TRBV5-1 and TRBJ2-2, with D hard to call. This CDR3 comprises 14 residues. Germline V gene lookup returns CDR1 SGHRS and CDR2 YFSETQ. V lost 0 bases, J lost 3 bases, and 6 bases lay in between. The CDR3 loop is CASSLDFYTGELFF. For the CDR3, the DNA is TGCGCCAGCAGCTTGGACTTTTACACCGGGGAGCTGTTTTTT.

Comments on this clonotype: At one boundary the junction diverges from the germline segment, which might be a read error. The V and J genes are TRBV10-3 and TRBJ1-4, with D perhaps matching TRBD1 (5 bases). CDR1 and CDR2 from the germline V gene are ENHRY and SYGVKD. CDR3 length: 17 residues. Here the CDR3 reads CATSDSGTGQFVEKPFF. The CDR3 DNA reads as TGTGCCACCAGTGACTCGGGGACGGGGCAGTTTGTCGAAAAACCGTTTTTT.

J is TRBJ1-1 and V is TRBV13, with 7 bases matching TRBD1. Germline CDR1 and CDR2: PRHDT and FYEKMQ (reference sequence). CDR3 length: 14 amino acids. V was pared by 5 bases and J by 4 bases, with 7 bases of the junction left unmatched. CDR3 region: CASSVYRGITEAFF. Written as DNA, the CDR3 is TGTGCCAGCAGCGTGTACAGGGGAATCACTGAAGCTTTCTTT. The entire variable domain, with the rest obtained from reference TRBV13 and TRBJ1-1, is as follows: AAGVIQSPRHLIKEKRETATLKCYPIPRHDTVYWYQQGPGQDPQFLISFYEKMQSDKGSIPDRFSAQQFSDYHSELNMSSLELGDSALYFCASSVYRGITEAFFGQGTRLTVV.

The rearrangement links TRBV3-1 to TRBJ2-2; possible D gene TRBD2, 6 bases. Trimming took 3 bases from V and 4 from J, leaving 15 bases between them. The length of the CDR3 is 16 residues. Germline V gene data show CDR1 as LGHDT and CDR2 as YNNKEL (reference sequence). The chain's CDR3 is CASSQRREVVTGELFF. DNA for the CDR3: TGTGCCAGCAGCCAGCGCAGGGAGGTAGTCACCGGGGAGCTGTTTTTT.

For the CDR3, the DNA is TGTGCCTTCATAACAGCAGCCTACGAGCAGTACTTC. Protein product: CAFITAAYEQYF. The chain combines TRBV30 with TRBJ2-7; D gene uncertain. V lost 7 bases, J lost 2 bases, and 12 bases lay in between. This CDR3 contains 12 residues. Looked up from germline, CDR1 is GTSNPN and CDR2 is SVGIG (reference sequence).

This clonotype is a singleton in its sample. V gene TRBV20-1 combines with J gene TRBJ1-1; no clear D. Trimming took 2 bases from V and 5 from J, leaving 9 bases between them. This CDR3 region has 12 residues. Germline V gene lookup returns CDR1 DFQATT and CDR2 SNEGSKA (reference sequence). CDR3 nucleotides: TGCAGTGCTAGACGGGTTAGGACTGAAGCTTTCTTT. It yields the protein CSARRVRTEAFF.

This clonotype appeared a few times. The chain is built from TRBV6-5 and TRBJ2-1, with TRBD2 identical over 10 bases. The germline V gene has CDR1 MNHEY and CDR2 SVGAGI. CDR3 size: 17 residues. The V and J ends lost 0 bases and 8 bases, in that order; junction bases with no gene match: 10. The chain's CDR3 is CASSYSIGLAALDEQFF. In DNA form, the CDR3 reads TGTGCCAGCAGTTACTCGATTGGACTAGCGGCCCTCGATGAGCAGTTCTTC.

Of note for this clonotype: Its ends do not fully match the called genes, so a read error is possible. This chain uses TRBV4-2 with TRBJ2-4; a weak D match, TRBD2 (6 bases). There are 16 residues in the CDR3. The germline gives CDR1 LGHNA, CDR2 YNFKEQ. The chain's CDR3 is CASSQEENGRAYEQHF. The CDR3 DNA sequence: TGTGCCAGCAGCCAAGAAGAAAACGGGAGAGCGTACGAGCAGCACTTC.

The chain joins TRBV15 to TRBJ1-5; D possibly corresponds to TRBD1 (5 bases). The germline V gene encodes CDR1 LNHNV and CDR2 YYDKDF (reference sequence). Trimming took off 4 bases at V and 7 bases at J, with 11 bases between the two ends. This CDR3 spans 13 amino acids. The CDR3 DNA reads TGTGCCACCAGCACCAGGGTGGACCAGCCCCAGCATTTT. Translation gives CATSTRVDQPQHF.

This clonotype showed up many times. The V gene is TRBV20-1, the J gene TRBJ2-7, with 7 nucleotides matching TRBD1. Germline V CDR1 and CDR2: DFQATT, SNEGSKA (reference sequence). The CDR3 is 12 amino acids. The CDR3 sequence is CSARTGSYEQYF. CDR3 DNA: TGCAGCGCACGGACAGGATCCTACGAGCAGTACTTC.

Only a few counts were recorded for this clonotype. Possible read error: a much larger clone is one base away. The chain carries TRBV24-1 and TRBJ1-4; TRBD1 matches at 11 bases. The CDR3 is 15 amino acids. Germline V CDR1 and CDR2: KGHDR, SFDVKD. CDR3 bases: TGTGCCGCCAGTGACCCCGGGACAGGGGGTGAAAAACTGTTTTTT. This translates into CAASDPGTGGEKLFF.

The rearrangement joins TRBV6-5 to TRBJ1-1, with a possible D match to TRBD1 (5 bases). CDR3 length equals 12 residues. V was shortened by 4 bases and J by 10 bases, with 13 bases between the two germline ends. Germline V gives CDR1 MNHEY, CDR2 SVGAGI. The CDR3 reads CASSFLGEAAFF. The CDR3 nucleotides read TGTGCCAGCAGTTTCCTGGGGGAGGCAGCTTTCTTT.

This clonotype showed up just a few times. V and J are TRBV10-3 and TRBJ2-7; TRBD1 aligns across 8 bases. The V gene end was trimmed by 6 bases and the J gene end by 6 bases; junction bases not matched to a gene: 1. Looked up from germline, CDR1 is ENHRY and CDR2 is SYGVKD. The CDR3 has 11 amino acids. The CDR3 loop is CAIRGQAEQYF. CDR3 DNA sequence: TGTGCCATCAGGGGACAGGCCGAGCAGTACTTC.